This record looks at one T cell receptor beta chain sequence and its context. These data originate in a study of shared clonotypes between healthy human individuals. The germline V gene has CDR1 MNHNS and CDR2 SASEGT. CDR3 length: 14 residues. Losses at the gene ends were 10 bases for V and 4 bases for J; bases not matched to a gene: 8. Terminally differentiated effector memory CD45RA+ cells were left out of the naive CD8 fraction, which was CD45RO-negative and positively selected for CCR7. The method was immunoSEQ multiplex PCR; TCRdb's version includes in-frame clones alone and lacks a portion of them. The sample has approximately 1.9 million clones; 93% are singletons.

This clonotype was sampled from a man between 18 and 35 years old in good health. Some clones in this sample may be carry-over from other donors' samples. The sequencing input was naive CD8+ T cells from PBMCs. The J gene is TRBJ2-1, the V gene TRBV6-1; 9 bases are a match to TRBD2. The CDR3 spells CANNPGLAYNEQFF. The CDR3 region has the DNA TGTGCCAACAACCCGGGACTAGCTTACAATGAGCAGTTCTTC.